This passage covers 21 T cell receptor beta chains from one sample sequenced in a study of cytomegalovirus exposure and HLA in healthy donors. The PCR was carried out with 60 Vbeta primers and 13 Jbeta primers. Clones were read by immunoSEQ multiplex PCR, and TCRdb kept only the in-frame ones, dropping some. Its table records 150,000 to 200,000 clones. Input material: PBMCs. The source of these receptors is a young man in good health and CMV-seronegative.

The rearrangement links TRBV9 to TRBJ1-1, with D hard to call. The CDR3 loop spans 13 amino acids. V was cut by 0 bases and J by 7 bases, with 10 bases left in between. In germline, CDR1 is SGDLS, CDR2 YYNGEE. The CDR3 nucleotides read TGTGCCAGCAGCGTAGAGCCCTCCCTTGAAGCTTTCTTT. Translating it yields CASSVEPSLEAFF.

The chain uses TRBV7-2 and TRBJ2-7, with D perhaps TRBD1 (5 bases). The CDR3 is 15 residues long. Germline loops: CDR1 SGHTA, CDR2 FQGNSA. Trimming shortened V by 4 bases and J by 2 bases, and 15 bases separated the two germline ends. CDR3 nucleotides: TGTGCCAGCAGCTACCTAGACAGTTCACCCTACGAGCAGTACTTC. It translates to CASSYLDSSPYEQYF.

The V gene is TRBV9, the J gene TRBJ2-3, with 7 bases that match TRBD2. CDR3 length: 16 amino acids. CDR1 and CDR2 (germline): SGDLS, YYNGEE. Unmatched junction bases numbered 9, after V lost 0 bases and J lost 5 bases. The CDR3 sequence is CASSVAEGGVQDTQYF. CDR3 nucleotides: TGTGCCAGCAGCGTAGCTGAGGGAGGGGTCCAAGATACGCAGTATTTT.

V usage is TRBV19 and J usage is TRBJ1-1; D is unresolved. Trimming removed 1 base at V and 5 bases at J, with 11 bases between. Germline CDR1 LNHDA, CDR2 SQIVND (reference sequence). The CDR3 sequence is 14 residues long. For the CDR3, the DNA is TGTGCCAGTAGTATAGGCGGGAGGTGGACTGAAGCTTTCTTT. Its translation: CASSIGGRWTEAFF.

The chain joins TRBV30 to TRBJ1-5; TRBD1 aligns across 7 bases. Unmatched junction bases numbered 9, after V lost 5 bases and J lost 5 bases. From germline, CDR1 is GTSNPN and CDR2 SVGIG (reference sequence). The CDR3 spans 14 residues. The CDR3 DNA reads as TGTGCCTGGGCGTCGTCAGGGGGTCATCAGCCCCAGCATTTT. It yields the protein CAWASSGGHQPQHF. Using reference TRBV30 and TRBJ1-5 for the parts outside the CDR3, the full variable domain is SQTIHQWPATLVQPVGSPLSLECTVEGTSNPNLYWYRQAAGRGLQLLFYSVGIGQISSEVPQNLSASRPQDRQFILSSKKLLLSDSGFYLCAWASSGGHQPQHFGDGTRLSIL.

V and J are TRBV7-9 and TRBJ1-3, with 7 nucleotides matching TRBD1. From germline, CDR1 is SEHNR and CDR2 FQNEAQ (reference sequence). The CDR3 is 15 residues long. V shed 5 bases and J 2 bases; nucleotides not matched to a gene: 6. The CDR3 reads CASSPRDRPGNTIYF. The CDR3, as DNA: TGTGCCAGCAGCCCCCGGGACAGACCTGGAAACACCATATATTTT.

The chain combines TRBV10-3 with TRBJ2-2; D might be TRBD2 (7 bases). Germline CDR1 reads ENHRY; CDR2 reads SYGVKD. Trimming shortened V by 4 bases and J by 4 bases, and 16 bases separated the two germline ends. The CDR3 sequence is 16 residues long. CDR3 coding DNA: TGTGCCATCAGTGTAGGGCGGGGGCTCGGCACCGGGGAGCTGTTTTTT. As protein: CAISVGRGLGTGELFF.

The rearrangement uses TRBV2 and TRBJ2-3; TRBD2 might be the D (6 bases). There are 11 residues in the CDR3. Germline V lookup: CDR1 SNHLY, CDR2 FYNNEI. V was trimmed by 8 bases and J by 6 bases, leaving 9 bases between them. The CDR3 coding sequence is TGTGCCAGCCCTGCGGGGGATACGCAGTATTTT. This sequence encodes CASPAGDTQYF.

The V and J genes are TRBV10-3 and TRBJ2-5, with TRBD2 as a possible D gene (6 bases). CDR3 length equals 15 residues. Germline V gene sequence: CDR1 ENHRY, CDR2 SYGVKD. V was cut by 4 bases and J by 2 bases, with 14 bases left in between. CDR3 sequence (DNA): TGTGCCATCAGTGGAGTAGCGGAGCAACAAGAGACCCAGTACTTC. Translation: CAISGVAEQQETQYF.

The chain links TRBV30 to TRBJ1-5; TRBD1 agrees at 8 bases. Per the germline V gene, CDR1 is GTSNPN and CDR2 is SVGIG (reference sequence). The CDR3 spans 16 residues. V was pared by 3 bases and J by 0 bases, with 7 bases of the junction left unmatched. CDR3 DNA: TGTGCCTGGAGCGGCGGGACAGGTCTTAGCAATCAGCCCCAGCATTTT. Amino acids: CAWSGGTGLSNQPQHF.

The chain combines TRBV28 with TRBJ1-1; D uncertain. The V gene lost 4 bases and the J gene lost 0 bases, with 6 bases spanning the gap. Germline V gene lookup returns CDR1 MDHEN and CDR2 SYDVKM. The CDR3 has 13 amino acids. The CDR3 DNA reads TGTGCCAGCAGTTCCTCTATGAACACTGAAGCTTTCTTT. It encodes CASSSSMNTEAFF.

The DNA of the CDR3 is TGTGCCATCAGTCGGACAGGGCCGACCTACGAGCAGTACTTC. It yields the protein CAISRTGPTYEQYF. The chain combines TRBV10-3 with TRBJ2-7; 8 bases align to TRBD1. J gave up 2 bases and V 5 bases, and 5 bases lay outside the gene matches. CDR1 is ENHRY, CDR2 SYGVKD, per germline. This CDR3 contains 14 residues.

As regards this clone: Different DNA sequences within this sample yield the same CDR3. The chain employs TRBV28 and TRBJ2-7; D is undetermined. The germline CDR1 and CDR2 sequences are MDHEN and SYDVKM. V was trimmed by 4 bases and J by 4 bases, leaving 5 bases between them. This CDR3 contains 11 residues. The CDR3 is CASSSFYEQYF. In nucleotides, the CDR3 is TGTGCCAGCAGTTCGTTTTACGAGCAGTACTTC.

CDR3 region: CASSLAGGGLFF. The CDR3 DNA reads TGTGCCAGCAGCTTGGCCGGAGGAGGGCTGTTTTTT. V is TRBV5-4 and J is TRBJ2-2, with D possibly TRBD2 on 5 matching bases. Trimming cost V 0 bases and J 13 bases, with 10 bases left between them. CDR1 and CDR2 (germline): SGHNT, YYREEE (reference sequence). CDR3 length: 12 amino acids.

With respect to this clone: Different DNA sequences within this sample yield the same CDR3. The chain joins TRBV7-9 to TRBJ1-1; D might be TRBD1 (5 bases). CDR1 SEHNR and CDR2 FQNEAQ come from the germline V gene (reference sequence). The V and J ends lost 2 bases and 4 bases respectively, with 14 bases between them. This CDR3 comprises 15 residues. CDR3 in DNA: TGTGCCAGCAGCTTATCAGCAGGGCTGAGCACTGAAGCTTTCTTT. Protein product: CASSLSAGLSTEAFF.

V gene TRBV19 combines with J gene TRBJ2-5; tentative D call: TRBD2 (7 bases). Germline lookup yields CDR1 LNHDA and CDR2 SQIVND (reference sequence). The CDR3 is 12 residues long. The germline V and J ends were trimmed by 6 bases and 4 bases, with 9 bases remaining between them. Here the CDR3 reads CASSRGAETQYF. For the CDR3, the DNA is TGTGCCAGTAGCCGGGGGGCAGAGACCCAGTACTTC.

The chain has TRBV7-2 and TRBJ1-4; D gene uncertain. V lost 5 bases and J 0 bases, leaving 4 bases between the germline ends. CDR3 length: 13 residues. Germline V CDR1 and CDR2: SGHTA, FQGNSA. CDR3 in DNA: TGTGCCAGCAGCCCCGCAACTAATGAAAAACTGTTTTTT. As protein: CASSPATNEKLFF. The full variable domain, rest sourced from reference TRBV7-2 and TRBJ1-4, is GAGVSQSPSNKVTEKGKDVELRCDPISGHTALYWYRQSLGQGLEFLIYFQGNSAPDKSGLPSDRFSAERTGGSVSTLTIQRTQQEDSAVYLCASSPATNEKLFFGSGTQLSVL.

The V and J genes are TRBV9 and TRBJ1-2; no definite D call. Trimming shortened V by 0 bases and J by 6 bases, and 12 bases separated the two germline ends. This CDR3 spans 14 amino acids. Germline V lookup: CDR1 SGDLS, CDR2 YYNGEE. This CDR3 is CASSVAIAGDGYTF. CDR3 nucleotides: TGTGCCAGCAGCGTAGCTATCGCGGGAGATGGCTACACCTTC.

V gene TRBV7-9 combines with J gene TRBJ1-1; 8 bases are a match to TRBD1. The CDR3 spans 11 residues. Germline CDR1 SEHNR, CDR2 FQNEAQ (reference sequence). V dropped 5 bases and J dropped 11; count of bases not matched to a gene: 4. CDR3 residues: CASSVTGGAFF. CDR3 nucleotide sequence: TGTGCCAGCAGCGTTACAGGGGGGGCTTTCTTT.

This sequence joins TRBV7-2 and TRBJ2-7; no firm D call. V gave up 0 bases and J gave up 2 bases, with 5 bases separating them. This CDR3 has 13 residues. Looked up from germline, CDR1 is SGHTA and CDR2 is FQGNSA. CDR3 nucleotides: TGTGCCAGCAGCTTAGCTTCCGCCTACGAGCAGTACTTC. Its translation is CASSLASAYEQYF.

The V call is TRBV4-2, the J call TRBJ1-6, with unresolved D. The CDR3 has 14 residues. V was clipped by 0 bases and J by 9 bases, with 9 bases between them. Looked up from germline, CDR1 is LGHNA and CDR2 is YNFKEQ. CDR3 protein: CASSQDRHSSPLHF. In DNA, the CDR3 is TGTGCCAGCAGCCAAGACCGACACTCTTCACCCCTCCACTTT.